Presented here are 15 T cell receptor beta chains from one specimen sequenced in a study of T cells and copy number aberrations in small-cell lung cancer. The data were produced by immunoSEQ multiplex PCR, yet TCRdb's version contains in-frame clones alone and is incomplete. The sample lists fewer than 2,000 clones; approximately 86% were seen once. Sequenced: normal tissue next to the tumor. Source of these receptors: a man in his 60s with small cell lung cancer.

The chain carries TRBV2 and TRBJ2-5; maybe TRBD2 (6 bases). Between the trimmed V and J ends, which lost 1 base and 4 bases, there was a span of 13 bases. This CDR3 spans 15 amino acids. Germline CDR1 is SNHLY and CDR2 is FYNNEI. The CDR3 is CASSEGGLSGETQYF. DNA of the CDR3: TGTGCCAGCAGTGAAGGGGGACTTTCCGGAGAGACCCAGTACTTC.

The chain has TRBV19 and TRBJ2-5; TRBD2 aligns across 11 bases. CDR3 size: 15 residues. Germline assignment: CDR1 LNHDA and CDR2 SQIVND (reference sequence). J gave up 5 bases and V 5 bases, and 7 bases lay outside the gene matches. The CDR3 reads CASSWSSGRIETQYF. The CDR3 DNA reads as TGTGCCAGTAGTTGGTCTAGCGGGAGGATTGAGACCCAGTACTTC.

The chain is built from TRBV5-4 and TRBJ1-5, with a tentative D call TRBD1 (5 bases). Germline V CDR1 and CDR2: SGHNT, YYREEE (reference sequence). Trimming removed 1 base at V and 1 base at J, with 15 bases between. This CDR3 has 17 amino acids. CDR3 bases: TGTGCCAGCAGCTTGTGGGGCGTGGGGTTAAGCAATCAGCCCCAGCATTTT. Translation gives CASSLWGVGLSNQPQHF.

This clone was seen a single time. This chain connects TRBV28 to TRBJ1-1; 7 nucleotides agree with TRBD1. With V trimmed by 5 bases and J by 5 bases, 14 bases remained unmatched. The V gene's germline CDR1 is MDHEN and CDR2 SYDVKM. CDR3 length: 16 residues. The CDR3 sequence: CASSEPPTRGPTEAFF. CDR3 nucleotide sequence: TGTGCCAGCAGTGAACCCCCAACAAGGGGGCCAACTGAAGCTTTCTTT.

This chain uses TRBV25-1 with TRBJ2-3; 9 nucleotides match TRBD2. The V gene's germline CDR1 is MGHDK and CDR2 SYGVNS. CDR3 length: 18 residues. V dropped 2 bases and J dropped 2; count of bases not matched to a gene: 11. The CDR3 spells CASSERGLAGEVTDTQYF. In DNA, the CDR3 is TGTGCCAGCAGTGAAAGGGGTTTAGCGGGAGAGGTCACAGATACGCAGTATTTT.

The genes are TRBV10-3 and TRBJ2-5; tentative D call: TRBD2 (6 bases). This CDR3 has 12 residues. From germline, CDR1 is ENHRY and CDR2 SYGVKD. The ends were cut back, 6 bases at V and 5 bases at J, with 10 bases in the middle. The CDR3 DNA sequence: TGTGCCATCAGCAGTGGGGGGGAGACCCAGTACTTC. Its protein is CAISSGGETQYF.

V usage is TRBV6-5 and J usage is TRBJ2-7; 10 bases fit TRBD2. The ends lost 4 bases at V and 0 bases at J; junction bases unmatched: 6. The V gene's germline CDR1 is MNHEY and CDR2 SVGAGI. This CDR3 comprises 16 residues. CDR3 in amino acids: CASSSRSSGSSYEQYF. As DNA, the CDR3 is TGTGCCAGCAGTTCGAGATCTAGCGGGAGCTCCTACGAGCAGTACTTC.

Of note for this clone: Since no conserved phenylalanine or tryptophan closes the CDR3, a read error is the likely cause. The chain uses TRBV19 and TRBJ1-5; the match to TRBD1 covers 7 bases. J was trimmed by 3 bases and V by 3 bases; bases with no gene match: 8. CDR1 is LNHDA and CDR2 is SQIVND in the germline V gene (reference sequence). The CDR3 consists of 16 residues. The DNA of the CDR3 is TGTGCCAGTAGTATCCCACAGGGGATTAACAATCAGCCCCAGCATGTT. This translates into CASSIPQGINNQPQHV.

The chain combines TRBV5-1 with TRBJ2-1; TRBD2 matches at 8 bases. Germline V gene data show CDR1 as SGHRS and CDR2 as YFSETQ. The ends lost 1 base at V and 1 base at J; junction bases unmatched: 7. The CDR3 is 17 amino acids. The CDR3 DNA reads TGCGCCAGCAGCTTGTGGGCGGGAGGTTCGTCCTACAATGAGCAGTTCTTC. Encoded protein: CASSLWAGGSSYNEQFF.

A note on this clone: This may be a read error, as it is one base from a much larger clone. The genes are TRBV6-4 and TRBJ2-5, with a tentative D call TRBD2 (6 bases). CDR3 length equals 14 residues. Germline V CDR1 and CDR2: MRHNA, SNTAGT. CDR3 sequence reads: CTSRLTRGGETQYF. The DNA of the CDR3 is TGTACCAGCAGATTAACACGGGGAGGAGAGACCCAGTACTTC.

The J gene is TRBJ1-1, the V gene TRBV9, with D maybe TRBD1 (5 bases). This CDR3 comprises 16 residues. The germline V and J ends were trimmed by 0 bases and 0 bases, with 12 bases remaining between them. Germline values: CDR1 SGDLS, CDR2 YYNGEE. Here the CDR3 reads CASSVGSGYMNTEAFF. CDR3 DNA sequence: TGTGCCAGCAGCGTAGGGTCAGGGTATATGAACACTGAAGCTTTCTTT.

The chain couples TRBV5-5 to TRBJ2-1, with D possibly matching TRBD2 (6 bases). Deletions cut 3 bases from V and 8 bases from J, with 9 bases between. The germline gives CDR1 SGHKS, CDR2 YYEKEE (reference sequence). This CDR3 contains 12 residues. The CDR3 loop reads CASSSRRDEQFF. The CDR3 DNA follows: TGTGCCAGCAGCTCGAGGAGGGATGAGCAGTTCTTC.

The V call is TRBV30, the J call TRBJ2-2; TRBD1 aligns across 10 bases. Trimming at V came to 3 bases and at J to 2 bases, leaving 3 bases not matched to a gene. CDR1 is GTSNPN and CDR2 is SVGIG in the germline V gene (reference sequence). This CDR3 comprises 15 residues. CDR3 in amino acids: CAWRGQGTNTGELFF. The CDR3, as DNA: TGTGCCTGGAGGGGACAGGGGACCAACACCGGGGAGCTGTTTTTT.

The V and J genes are TRBV4-3 and TRBJ2-2, with a tentative D call TRBD2 (6 bases). Trimming removed 4 bases at V and 1 base at J, with 7 bases between. The germline gives CDR1 LGHNA, CDR2 YSLEER. The length of the CDR3 is 14 residues. The CDR3 loop is CASSPEGNTGELFF. DNA for the CDR3: TGCGCCAGCAGCCCGGAGGGGAACACCGGGGAGCTGTTTTTT.

This clone was counted once. The rearrangement joins TRBV10-3 to TRBJ1-2, with D unresolved. Germline CDR1 ENHRY, CDR2 SYGVKD. Trimming cost V 0 bases and J 4 bases, with 9 bases left between them. The CDR3 covers 14 residues. Here the CDR3 reads CAISESGQIYGYTF. In DNA, the CDR3 is TGTGCCATCAGTGAGTCTGGCCAGATCTATGGCTACACCTTC.